The following is a TCR beta chain sequence with its context. Its antigen target is currently unknown. No base quality values were provided; no much bigger clone lies one nucleotide off. Library preparation employed 5' RACE. Sequencer: NextSeq 500. The TCR library protocol attached a unique molecular identifier to each TCR cDNA molecule to allow correction of PCR and sequencing errors. Turning to the authors' computational methods: Decombinator tools were used for TCR identification, UMI-based error correction and CDR3 extraction. TCRs above a frequency of 2 per 1,000, corresponding to the top 1% of the tumor frequency distribution, were defined as expanded. Renyi diversity was calculated using the R vegan package after each repertoire was subsampled 100 times to 5,000 TCRs. CDR3 similarity networks were built from amino acid triplet string-kernel similarity, connecting CDR3s with pairwise similarity above 0.82. In-frame beta chains were kept once TCRdb had trimmed the public reads at Q25 with fastp and called clones with MiXCR. For every CDR3 protein sequence, its rows merge into one entry that carries the most common genes and DNA. These V and J calls rely on TCRdb rather than the paper's analysis. The sample table lists about 17,000 distinct CDR3 sequences, 15% to 20% of them with a count of one. Over 12% of the sample is held by the ten biggest clonotypes.

The time point label here, explained by the study, means: sample taken at primary tumor resection. Without any cell sorting, TCR sequencing was performed on whole RNA extracted either from tumor and nontumor lung tissue or from cryopreserved PBMC samples. The donors were about 65 patients from the lung TRACERx cohort who had early-stage, untreated non-small cell lung cancer. Only patients with enough RNA available from two or more tumor regions were chosen for TCR sequencing. These data come from a study of spatial heterogeneity in lung cancer (dated by TCRdb to about 2019). Study-wide context: Beta-chain transcripts were consistently detected in greater numbers than alpha-chain transcripts, which likely reflected higher beta-chain transcript abundance. In the raw uncorrected reads, each unique combination of TCR and UMI appeared more than ten times on average. TCR alpha and beta repertoires were quantitatively compared across multiple tumor regions, matched nontumor lung and blood in non-small cell lung cancer. Nonsynonymous mutation counts, determined by whole-exome sequencing of tumor tissue, were related to TCR repertoire features. At surgery, both alpha and beta chains were TCR-sequenced in about 200 tumor regions, approximately 64 matched nontumor lung samples and a few dozen PBMC samples.

General conclusions and limits of the study: Additional single-cell paired TCR alpha and beta sequencing was considered necessary to confirm, at a functional level, the hypothesis that regional TCRs recognize regional mutations. Ubiquitous expanded tumor TCRs were detected in blood more often at tumor resection than at routine follow-up.

V is shortened by 0 bases, J by 11 bases, and the region joining them spans 10 bases. The CDR1 and CDR2 encoded by the germline V gene are SNHLY and FYNNEI. The CDR3 runs 13 amino acids, cysteine and phenylalanine included. Of the read, only the CDR3 DNA is kept; its 39 bases are in frame from base 1. The V gene is TRBV2 and the J gene is TRBJ2-2; TRBD1 is a weak D gene call, 5 bases matching. The receptor was isolated from a male donor with early-stage non-small cell lung cancer. Sample: PBMCs, taken at surgery. CDR3 region: CASSEALGAELFF. The DNA sequence is TGTGCCAGCAGTGAAGCGCTTGGGGCCGAGCTGTTTTTT.